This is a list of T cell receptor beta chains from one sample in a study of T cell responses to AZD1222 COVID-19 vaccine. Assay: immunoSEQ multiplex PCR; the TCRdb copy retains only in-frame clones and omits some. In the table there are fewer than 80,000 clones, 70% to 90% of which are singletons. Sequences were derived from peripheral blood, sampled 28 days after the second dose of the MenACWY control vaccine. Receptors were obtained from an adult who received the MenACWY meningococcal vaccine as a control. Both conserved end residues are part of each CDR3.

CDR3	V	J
CASSLTVYEQYF	TRBV7-9	TRBJ2-7
CASSLEGSYNSPLHF	TRBV7-3	TRBJ1-6
CASSDRRETDTQYF	TRBV2	TRBJ2-3
CASSFLRVRTEAFF	TRBV28	TRBJ1-1
CASSSRGQPYEQYF	TRBV6-5	TRBJ2-7
CASSEFVGSSPLHF	TRBV25-1	TRBJ1-6
CASSFFLGQGSGELFF	TRBV13	TRBJ2-2
CASSGTANSGNTIYF	TRBV6-5	TRBJ1-3
CASSQLPGPYEQYF	TRBV3-1/TRBV3-2	TRBJ2-7
CASSISHTEAFF	TRBV19	TRBJ1-1
CASRYRGDGEKLFF	TRBV19	TRBJ1-4
CASSRRAKNSPLHF	TRBV28	TRBJ1-6
CASSGRRSPNEQFF	TRBV25-1	TRBJ2-1
CAISPTGNYGYTF	TRBV10-3	TRBJ1-2
CATSDRGAGDNEQFF	TRBV24-1	TRBJ2-1
CASSIGPLARGSTDTQYF	TRBV19	TRBJ2-3
CASSRQSGQPQHF	TRBV6-6	TRBJ1-5
CASSTRTGGGSNEQFF	TRBV3-1/TRBV3-2	TRBJ2-1
CASGGTSGNTIYF	TRBV19	TRBJ1-3
CASSPLADLTYEQYF	TRBV18	TRBJ2-7
CASSPGSYNEQFF	TRBV5-1	TRBJ2-1